Below are 28 T cell receptor beta chains sequenced from a single sample in a study of immune heterogeneity within non-small cell lung tumors. The authors used 600 ng of bulk tumor genomic DNA per sample as template. Surgeons took several biopsies per primary tumor, spaced far apart, during surgery. Undergoing curative surgery were patients whose non-small cell lung cancer was untreated and newly diagnosed. Amplification of the TCR beta CDR3 was achieved through multiplex PCR with 32 V and 13 J primers. TCRdb independently ran MiXCR on the multiplex PCR reads; one entry per CDR3 protein. The table includes over 10,000 distinct CDR3 sequences, about 25% detected once. The material sequenced was lung tumor tissue. Receptors originate from a man over 45 with non-small cell lung cancer.

This clonotype was seen at least ten times. The chain is built from TRBV6-1 and TRBJ1-2; the D gene is possibly TRBD1 (5 bases). This CDR3 has 14 amino acids. The V end was cut by 6 bases, the J end by 2 bases, with 13 bases between. CDR1 is MNHNS and CDR2 is SASEGT in the germline V gene. CDR3 region: CASSYGTANYGYTF. CDR3 bases: TGTGCCAGCAGCTACGGGACTGCCAACTATGGCTACACCTTC.

This clonotype has just a few counts. This rearrangement joins TRBV9 to TRBJ2-5; 7 bases map to TRBD2. Germline values: CDR1 SGDLS, CDR2 YYNGEE. V was pared by 0 bases and J by 3 bases, with 14 bases of the junction left unmatched. This CDR3 contains 18 residues. The CDR3 DNA reads as TGTGCCAGCAGCGTAGACGCTAGCGGCCCTTTTTACAAAGAGACCCAGTACTTC. Its protein is CASSVDASGPFYKETQYF.

Worth noting for this clonotype: This may come from a read error, since a much larger clone is one base off. The chain recombines TRBV7-2 with TRBJ2-3; D gene ambiguous. This CDR3 is built from 15 residues. V was pared by 5 bases and J by 11 bases, with 23 bases between. Germline V gene sequence: CDR1 SGHTA, CDR2 FQGNSA. The CDR3 bases are TGTGCCAGCAGCCCCCAGGTAGCCTGGGCGGTAAAGCAGTATTTT. Translating gives CASSPQVAWAVKQYF.

This clonotype showed up many times. This chain links TRBV9 with TRBJ2-7; tentatively, D is TRBD1 (7 bases). Germline CDR1 SGDLS, CDR2 YYNGEE. V dropped 0 bases and J dropped 2 bases, with 18 bases sitting between them. CDR3 length equals 17 residues. CDR3 bases: TGTGCCAGCAGCGTAGAGGGGGCGGGACAACACCCCTACGAGCAGTACTTC. Translated: CASSVEGAGQHPYEQYF.

By sample fraction, this clonotype is medium-sized. This sequence joins TRBV12-3 or TRBV12-4 and TRBJ1-2; unclear D gene. The CDR3 is 15 residues long. Trimming took 0 bases from V and 5 from J, leaving 13 bases between them. The CDR3 DNA sequence: TGTGCCAGCAGTTTAGCCTCAATTCGAACTTATGGCTACACCTTC. Amino acids: CASSLASIRTYGYTF.

This chain uses TRBV18 with TRBJ2-2; D is unresolved. CDR1 and CDR2 from the germline V gene are KGHSH and LQKENI. The CDR3 is 16 residues long. Deletions cut 5 bases from V and 7 bases from J, with 20 bases between. CDR3 DNA sequence: TGTGCCAGCTCAGACCGGGCCTCGATGGGCAGCGGGGAGCTGTTTTTT. Protein product: CASSDRASMGSGELFF.

At least ten counts were recorded for this clonotype. The chain couples TRBV5-1 to TRBJ1-2; tentative D call: TRBD1 (5 bases). This CDR3 has 14 amino acids. Between the trimmed V and J ends, which lost 4 bases and 12 bases, there was a span of 22 bases. Germline V lookup: CDR1 SGHRS, CDR2 YFSETQ. The chain's CDR3 is CASSDEGTETSNTF. The CDR3 DNA is TGCGCCAGCAGCGACGAAGGGACGGAGACGTCGAACACCTTC.

This clonotype was seen repeatedly, ten times or more. The gene calls are TRBV12-3 or TRBV12-4 and TRBJ2-2, with TRBD1 identical over 7 bases. This CDR3 has 14 amino acids. V lost 6 bases, J lost 7 bases, and 8 bases stayed unmatched. The CDR3 nucleotides read TGTGCCAGCAGCTACAGGGGAGACAACGGGGAGCTGTTTTTT. Protein sequence: CASSYRGDNGELFF.

Here the CDR3 DNA reads TGTGCCAGCAGCCTCGGGACAGGGGCCCCCTACAATGAGCAGTTCTTC. This sequence encodes CASSLGTGAPYNEQFF. This rearrangement joins TRBV7-6 to TRBJ2-1; TRBD1 aligns across 10 bases. CDR3 size: 16 residues. CDR1 is SGHVS and CDR2 is FNYEAQ in the germline V gene. The V segment lost 5 bases and the J segment 2 bases; nucleotides outside the gene matches: 6.

This clonotype was seen just once. A single base separates this from a much larger clone, so it may be a read error. The chain combines TRBV7-9 with TRBJ2-1; 9 positions agree with TRBD2. This CDR3 is 18 amino acids long. Germline loops: CDR1 SEHNR, CDR2 FQNEAQ (reference sequence). DNA for the CDR3: TGTGCCAGCAGCTTAGGTGGTTCAGCGGGGGGCCTCTACAATAAGCAGTTCTTC. This sequence encodes CASSLGGSAGGLYNKQFF.

A word on this clonotype: Just one base apart from a much larger clone, this may be a read error. The CDR3 carries no conserved terminal phenylalanine or tryptophan, so it likely arises from a read error. The chain recombines TRBV30 with TRBJ2-7, with TRBD2 matching 9 bases. Germline values: CDR1 GTSNPN, CDR2 SVGIG (reference sequence). The V and J ends lost 8 bases and 4 bases, in that order; junction bases with no gene match: 12. This CDR3 has 14 residues. Written as DNA, the CDR3 is TGTGCCGGAAGGTGCTCGGGACTAGCTTACGAGCAGTACCTC. The encoded protein is CAGRCSGLAYEQYL.

This clonotype was observed at least ten times. Here the CDR3 reads CASSPGPYEQYF. As DNA, the CDR3 is TGTGCCAGCAGCCCTGGACCTTACGAGCAGTACTTC. The rearrangement joins TRBV4-2 to TRBJ2-7; no clear D. Trimming removed 4 bases at V and 4 bases at J, with 8 bases between. Germline V gene sequence: CDR1 LGHNA, CDR2 YNFKEQ. This CDR3 has 12 residues.

In the case of this clonotype: A read error is possible here, since a much larger clone lies one base away. The V and J genes are TRBV18 and TRBJ2-5; 8 positions match TRBD1. The CDR3 totals 16 residues. In germline, CDR1 is KGHSH, CDR2 LQKENI. The junction had 14 bases not matched to a gene; V was cut back by 6 bases and J by 5 bases. The CDR3 nucleotides read TGTGCCAGCTCCCCCGGGGCAGGGGGCCTCCATGAGACCCAGTACTTC. It specifies CASSPGAGGLHETQYF.

This clonotype appeared many times. The chain uses TRBV5-1 and TRBJ1-2; perhaps TRBD1 as D (6 bases). In germline, CDR1 is SGHRS, CDR2 YFSETQ. V lost 4 bases, J lost 4 bases, and 17 bases lay in between. This CDR3 has 15 residues. CDR3 amino acids: CASSVDRPPTYGYTF. In DNA, the CDR3 is TGCGCCAGCAGCGTCGACAGGCCCCCAACCTATGGCTACACCTTC. Complete variable domain (other parts from reference TRBV5-1 and TRBJ1-2): KAGVTQTPRYLIKTRGQQVTLSCSPISGHRSVSWYQQTPGQGLQFLFEYFSETQRNKGNFPGRFSGRQFSNSRSEMNVSTLELGDSALYLCASSVDRPPTYGYTFGSGTRLTVV.

The chain links TRBV19 to TRBJ1-1; 7 bases are a match to TRBD1. Germline assignment: CDR1 LNHDA and CDR2 SQIVND (reference sequence). V shed 3 bases and J 1 base; nucleotides not matched to a gene: 8. CDR3 length: 16 amino acids. The CDR3 loop reads CASSMLQGRGNTEAFF. CDR3 nucleotide sequence: TGTGCCAGTAGTATGTTACAGGGGCGGGGGAACACTGAAGCTTTCTTT.

This clonotype is a singleton in its sample. It may be a read error: a sequence one base away is much more abundant. This chain joins TRBV5-1 and TRBJ2-5; TRBD1 agrees at 8 bases. The J segment lost 1 base and the V segment lost 3 bases, leaving 2 bases of the junction unmatched. Looked up from germline, CDR1 is SGHRS and CDR2 is YFSETQ. This CDR3 contains 14 residues. CDR3 nucleotide sequence: TGCGCCAGCAGCTGGACAGGGACCCAAGAGACCCAGTACTTC. Its translation: CASSWTGTQETQYF.

This clonotype occurred a few times. A much bigger clone sits one base away, suggesting this may be a read error. V and J are TRBV29-1 and TRBJ2-7, with D tentatively TRBD2 (6 bases). The CDR3 contains 13 residues. V gave up 4 bases and J gave up 6 bases, with 16 bases separating them. Germline CDR1 is SQVTM and CDR2 is ANQGSEA. CDR3 sequence reads: CSVARLEASEQYF. For the CDR3, the DNA is TGCAGCGTTGCTCGACTAGAGGCAAGCGAGCAGTACTTC.

This clonotype has a count of ten or more. The V and J genes are TRBV27 and TRBJ1-2; 8 bases line up with TRBD1. V was pared by 8 bases and J by 6 bases, with 14 bases of the junction left unmatched. The V gene's germline CDR1 is MNHEY and CDR2 SMNVEV (reference sequence). The CDR3 sequence is 15 residues long. The DNA of the CDR3 is TGTGCCAGCTCCCCAGCCCCCCCAGGGGGCAATGGCTACACCTTC. Protein: CASSPAPPGGNGYTF.

Remarks on this clonotype: A read error is possible here, since a much larger clone lies one base away. V is TRBV7-2 and J is TRBJ1-6; D not certain. This CDR3 spans 15 amino acids. The V end was cut by 8 bases, the J end by 7 bases, with 18 bases between. Germline V gene sequence: CDR1 SGHTA, CDR2 FQGNSA. CDR3 loop: CASHLGLPGNSPLHF. CDR3 sequence (DNA): TGTGCCAGCCACCTTGGCCTACCGGGGAATTCACCCCTCCACTTT.

This clonotype was seen once. Being one base from a much bigger clone, this may be a read error. The chain is built from TRBV9 and TRBJ2-7, with TRBD1 identical over 8 bases. The ends lost 0 bases at V and 6 bases at J; junction bases unmatched: 8. The length of the CDR3 is 15 residues. Per germline, CDR1 SGDLS and CDR2 YYNGEE. The chain's CDR3 is CASSVGWTGSSEQYF. The CDR3 DNA sequence: TGTGCCAGCAGCGTAGGCTGGACAGGGAGTTCCGAGCAGTACTTC.

Ten or more counts support this clonotype. V usage is TRBV19 and J usage is TRBJ1-6; D perhaps matches TRBD1 (6 bases). This CDR3 region has 13 residues. From germline, CDR1 is LNHDA and CDR2 SQIVND (reference sequence). V lost 11 bases and J lost 5, with 13 bases in between. The DNA for the CDR3 is TGTGCCGCGGGGGCTGCTCATAATTCACCCCTCCACTTT. As protein: CAAGAAHNSPLHF. Complete variable domain (other parts from reference TRBV19 and TRBJ1-6): DGGITQSPKYLFRKEGQNVTLSCEQNLNHDAMYWYRQDPGQGLRLIYYSQIVNDFQKGDIAEGYSVSREKKESFPLTVTSAQKNPTAFYLCAAGAAHNSPLHFGNGTRLTVT.

This clonotype was counted between two and nine times. The J gene is TRBJ1-1, the V gene TRBV4-2; perhaps TRBD1 as D (6 bases). V lost 4 bases to trimming and J lost 0 bases, with 15 bases between them. The CDR3 extends over 16 amino acids. Germline V CDR1 and CDR2: LGHNA, YNFKEQ. DNA of the CDR3: TGTGCCAGCAGCCCCATCCGGACAGAGGTGAACACTGAAGCTTTCTTT. This translates into CASSPIRTEVNTEAFF.

This clonotype showed up many times. CDR3 nucleotides: TGCAGTGCCCCCATTTACAATGAGCAGTTCTTC. Translation: CSAPIYNEQFF. The chain combines TRBV20-1 with TRBJ2-1; D ambiguous. Trimming stripped 6 bases from V and 4 bases from J, with 7 bases between. This CDR3 has 11 residues. Germline assignment: CDR1 DFQATT and CDR2 SNEGSKA (reference sequence).

This clonotype is medium-sized. The rearrangement joins TRBV20-1 to TRBJ2-7; 9 bases fit TRBD2. V lost 1 base, J lost 4 bases, and 8 bases stayed unmatched. Germline CDR1 DFQATT, CDR2 SNEGSKA (reference sequence). This CDR3 comprises 15 residues. DNA for the CDR3: TGCAGTGCTAGAGGGGGTAGCGGGAGTAATTACGAGCAGTACTTC. Encoded protein: CSARGGSGSNYEQYF.

This clonotype showed up many times. The chain couples TRBV2 to TRBJ1-2; no reliable D call. V dropped 7 bases and J dropped 0 bases, with 15 bases sitting between them. This CDR3 is built from 15 residues. Germline CDR1 SNHLY, CDR2 FYNNEI. CDR3 region: CASNPPSRANYGYTF. CDR3 nucleotides: TGTGCCAGCAACCCCCCTTCGCGGGCTAACTATGGCTACACCTTC.

At least ten counts were recorded for this clonotype. This chain connects TRBV12-3 or TRBV12-4 to TRBJ1-5; D is uncertain. The CDR3 has 14 residues. V dropped 7 bases and J dropped 3 bases, with 13 bases sitting between them. The CDR3 loop reads CASTDAGYNQPQHF. CDR3 nucleotide sequence: TGTGCCAGCACTGACGCAGGTTACAATCAGCCCCAGCATTTT.

A word on this clonotype: The CDR3 carries no conserved terminal phenylalanine or tryptophan, so it likely arises from a read error. The CDR3 nucleotides read TGTACCAGCAGCTCCGGACTAGCGGTTTACGAGCAGTACCTC. Its translation: CTSSSGLAVYEQYL. V is TRBV13 and J is TRBJ2-7; TRBD2 matches at 10 bases. CDR3 length: 14 residues. Germline V gives CDR1 PRHDT, CDR2 FYEKMQ (reference sequence).

This clonotype showed up many times. The chain employs TRBV4-2 and TRBJ2-4, with D uncertain. The V and J ends lost 2 bases and 0 bases respectively, with 5 bases between them. The germline gives CDR1 LGHNA, CDR2 YNFKEQ. The CDR3 runs 14 residues. CDR3 residues: CASSQPLAKNIQYF. CDR3 sequence (DNA): TGTGCCAGCAGCCAACCCCTAGCCAAAAACATTCAGTACTTC.